This paragraph covers one T cell receptor beta chain sequence. This entry belongs to a study of blood T cell repertoires in COVID-19. Study details: Samples representing acute and convalescent COVID-19 were sourced from the United States, Italy and Spain.

Donors in Cohort 3 who had recovered were those with two negative PCRs, healthcare professional clearance, or resolution of their symptoms. The CDR3 covers 15 residues. The V end was cut by 2 bases, the J end by 4 bases, with 11 bases between. The germline V gene encodes CDR1 MNHEY and CDR2 SVGAGI. Assay: immunoSEQ multiplex PCR; the TCRdb copy retains only in-frame clones and omits some. The repertoire holds some 340,000 clones, 70% to 90% seen once, with roughly 5% in the top ten. The source material was PBMCs or T cells enriched from blood (not recorded which). The genes are TRBV6-5 and TRBJ1-4; D ambiguous. The receptor was derived from a woman aged 30 to 39 who had recovered from COVID-19. In DNA form, the CDR3 reads TGTGCCAGCAGTTACCGCGGGAGCCTTAATGAAAAACTGTTTTTT. Translated: CASSYRGSLNEKLFF.